This T cell receptor (beta chain) was retrieved from a study of shared clonotypes between healthy human individuals. Data came from immunoSEQ multiplex PCR; TCRdb stores just in-frame clones and leaves some out. Of around 2.3 million clones listed, around 95% are singletons. J gave up 7 bases and V 3 bases, and 8 bases lay outside the gene matches. The CDR3 totals 15 residues. Looked up from germline, CDR1 is LNHNV and CDR2 is YYDKDF (reference sequence). The origin of this receptor is a man aged 18 to 30 in good health. The V and J genes are TRBV15 and TRBJ1-4, with 7 bases lining up with TRBD1. The sample consisted of naive CD4+ T cells sorted from blood. The sample's subset: CD45RA+ positively selected. The CDR3 sequence: CATSRVDRDAEKLFF. For the CDR3, the DNA is TGTGCCACCAGCAGGGTTGACAGGGATGCTGAAAAACTGTTTTTT.